The 22 T cell receptor beta chains given below trace back to one sample, sequenced in a study of patients and donors after allogeneic stem cell transplantation. Each CDR3 protein is one row after TCRdb ran MiXCR on the RT-PCR reads. The data show hundreds of thousands of distinct CDR3 sequences, roughly 38% seen once. The material sequenced was blood, either unsorted or a sorted T cell fraction (not recorded which). These TCRs come from a human donor who was either an allogeneic HSCT recipient or a stem cell or donor lymphocyte infusion donor (not recorded which). It is not recorded whose cells these are; they may come from a transplant donor.

The rearrangement links TRBV7-9 to TRBJ2-1; 8 positions agree with TRBD1. This CDR3 has 12 residues. Germline values: CDR1 SEHNR, CDR2 FQNEAQ (reference sequence). Trimming at V came to 5 bases and at J to 12 bases, leaving 6 bases not matched to a gene. The CDR3 is CASSRQGMGQFF. CDR3 sequence (DNA): TGTGCCAGCAGCAGACAGGGGATGGGGCAGTTCTTC.

The genes are TRBV27 and TRBJ2-5, with 7 positions matching TRBD2. The CDR3 has 16 amino acids. V shed 3 bases, J shed 1 base, and the junction held 8 bases outside the gene matches. Germline-derived CDR1 and CDR2 are MNHEY and SMNVEV (reference sequence). The CDR3 bases are TGTGCCAGCAGTTTGGGTTTGGGGGGGTCCCAAGAGACCCAGTACTTC. As protein: CASSLGLGGSQETQYF.

This chain joins TRBV25-1 and TRBJ1-4, with unresolved D. The germline V and J ends were trimmed by 1 base and 10 bases, with 13 bases remaining between them. CDR1 is MGHDK and CDR2 is SYGVNS in the germline V gene. The CDR3 contains 14 residues. Here the CDR3 DNA reads TGTGCCAGCAGTGAATCGGGTAGCCGGGGAAAACTGTTTTTT. Translating gives CASSESGSRGKLFF. The complete variable domain, with remaining parts taken from reference TRBV25-1 and TRBJ1-4, reads EADIYQTPRYLVIGTGKKITLECSQTMGHDKMYWYQQDPGMELHLIHYSYGVNSTEKGDLSSESTVSRIRTEHFPLTLESARPSHTSQYLCASSESGSRGKLFFGSGTQLSVL.

A word on this clonotype: No conserved phenylalanine or tryptophan is present at the end of the CDR3, so a read error is the likely explanation. This sequence joins TRBV20-1 and TRBJ2-7; TRBD2 agrees at 9 bases. The CDR3 has 14 amino acids. The germline CDR1 and CDR2 sequences are DFQATT and SNEGSKA (reference sequence). CDR3 amino acids: CSARASGAAYEQYS. The CDR3 bases are TGCAGTGCGAGAGCTAGCGGGGCCGCGTACGAGCAGTACTCC.

The chain carries TRBV29-1 and TRBJ1-1, with TRBD1 matching over 8 bases. Trimming took 7 bases from V and 4 from J; bases not matched to a gene: 17. The CDR3 runs to 16 residues. Germline-derived CDR1 and CDR2 are SQVTM and ANQGSEA. In nucleotides, the CDR3 is TGCAGCGGGACGTCCCGGGACAGGTATCCCGGCACTGAAGCTTTCTTT. This codes for CSGTSRDRYPGTEAFF.

This clonotype has a handful of counts. This chain links TRBV27 with TRBJ1-3; 9 nucleotides agree with TRBD1. J gave up 4 bases and V 6 bases, and 7 bases lay outside the gene matches. The germline CDR1 and CDR2 sequences are MNHEY and SMNVEV (reference sequence). The CDR3 has 15 residues. The CDR3 nucleotides read TGTGCCAGCAGCAACGGACAGGGGCTAGGAAACACCATATATTTT. This encodes CASSNGQGLGNTIYF.

This clonotype turned up a few times. The genes are TRBV10-3 and TRBJ1-1, with D unresolved. CDR1 ENHRY and CDR2 SYGVKD come from the germline V gene. The V end was cut by 7 bases, the J end by 0 bases, with 15 bases between. The CDR3 length is 15 residues. CDR3 DNA: TGTGCCATCACCCCTACGGCGGAGATGAACACTGAAGCTTTCTTT. Encoded protein: CAITPTAEMNTEAFF.

The chain joins TRBV5-1 to TRBJ2-7; no clear D gene. The V and J ends lost 0 bases and 2 bases respectively, with 12 bases between them. The CDR3 sequence is 15 residues long. Per germline, CDR1 SGHRS and CDR2 YFSETQ. CDR3: CASSLALGQPYEQYF. The CDR3 nucleotides read TGCGCCAGCAGCTTGGCCCTAGGCCAGCCCTACGAGCAGTACTTC.

This clonotype has a handful of counts. CDR3 sequence: CASSVQGGGYGYTF. In DNA form, the CDR3 reads TGTGCCAGCAGCGTGCAGGGGGGCGGCTATGGCTACACCTTC. V is TRBV9 and J is TRBJ1-2; 7 bases fit TRBD1. Looked up from germline, CDR1 is SGDLS and CDR2 is YYNGEE. V dropped 2 bases and J dropped 4; count of bases not matched to a gene: 5. The CDR3 length is 14 residues.

The chain has TRBV7-8 and TRBJ1-2, with D hard to call. The germline CDR1 and CDR2 sequences are SGHVS and FQNEAQ. Trimming removed 5 bases at V and 4 bases at J, with 8 bases between. The CDR3 is 12 residues long. In nucleotides, the CDR3 is TGTGCCAGCAGCCCCCTCTTCTATGGCTACACCTTC. Translating gives CASSPLFYGYTF.

The chain uses TRBV6-4 and TRBJ2-1, with TRBD2 identical over 10 bases. The germline V gene encodes CDR1 MRHNA and CDR2 SNTAGT. After removal of 3 bases from V and 5 bases from J, the junction contained 4 bases not matched to a gene. The length of the CDR3 is 15 residues. The CDR3 sequence is CASSDRLAGDNEQFF. CDR3 nucleotide sequence: TGTGCCAGCAGTGATAGGCTAGCGGGGGACAATGAGCAGTTCTTC.

This clonotype was counted a few times. The chain joins TRBV7-2 to TRBJ2-6; D remains ambiguous. V was cut by 11 bases and J by 3 bases, with 20 bases left in between. This CDR3 has 16 amino acids. Germline lookup yields CDR1 SGHTA and CDR2 FQGNSA. The DNA of the CDR3 is TGTGCCCAAAATGGCCTCAGTTTCTTTGGGGCCAACGTCCTGACTTTC. This encodes CAQNGLSFFGANVLTF.

The V gene is TRBV5-4, the J gene TRBJ2-1; D tentatively reads TRBD1 or TRBD2 (6 bases each). Trimming pared 4 bases from V and 1 base from J, leaving 12 bases between. Germline V gives CDR1 SGHNT, CDR2 YYREEE (reference sequence). The CDR3 has 15 residues. CDR3 DNA: TGTGCCAGCAGCGAAACAGGGAGGTCCTACAATGAGCAGTTCTTC. Translated: CASSETGRSYNEQFF.

The chain uses TRBV20-1 and TRBJ2-7; 7 positions match TRBD1. V lost 3 bases to trimming and J lost 1 base; unmatched junction nucleotides: 6. CDR1 is DFQATT, CDR2 SNEGSKA, per germline (reference sequence). The CDR3 consists of 14 residues. CDR3 nucleotide sequence: TGCAGTGCTAGCGGGACAGCCCCTTCCTACGAGCAGTACTTC. Translated, it gives CSASGTAPSYEQYF.

The V call is TRBV12-3 or TRBV12-4, the J call TRBJ2-6, with D perhaps TRBD2 (6 bases). V lost 3 bases to trimming and J lost 1 base, with 7 bases between them. This CDR3 is built from 15 residues. This CDR3 reads CASSFGGSGANVLTF. The DNA for the CDR3 is TGTGCCAGCAGTTTCGGGGGATCTGGGGCCAACGTCCTGACTTTC.

This clonotype came up a few times. This rearrangement joins TRBV14 to TRBJ1-1; 8 bases agree with TRBD1. Germline CDR1 SGHDN, CDR2 FVKESK. The CDR3 extends over 11 amino acids. V was clipped by 11 bases and J by 2 bases; unmatched bases: 1. DNA for the CDR3: TGTGCCGACAGGGGAAACACTGAAGCTTTCTTT. Translated, it gives CADRGNTEAFF.

This clonotype was detected only a few times. This sequence joins TRBV4-2 and TRBJ1-2; D may be TRBD1 (6 bases). The CDR3 contains 16 residues. CDR1 and CDR2 from the germline V gene are LGHNA and YNFKEQ. V lost 0 bases to trimming and J lost 5 bases, with 16 bases between them. The CDR3 is CASSQEGAGSLYGYTF. The CDR3 region has the DNA TGTGCCAGCAGCCAAGAGGGGGCAGGGTCTTTATATGGCTACACCTTC.

The chain is built from TRBV12-3 or TRBV12-4 and TRBJ2-7; the match to TRBD1 covers 7 bases. The CDR3 is 14 amino acids. The V segment lost 5 bases and the J segment 2 bases; nucleotides outside the gene matches: 6. The CDR3, as DNA: TGTGCCAGCAGTCCGGCCGGGACAGCCTACGAGCAGTACTTC. Amino acids: CASSPAGTAYEQYF.

This clonotype was detected a few times. The genes are TRBV6-6 and TRBJ1-2, with 7 bases that match TRBD1. With V trimmed by 4 bases and J by 6 bases, 5 bases remained unmatched. The germline V gene has CDR1 MNHNY and CDR2 SVGAGI (reference sequence). The CDR3 spans 13 residues. CDR3 bases: TGTGCCAGCAGTTTTCACAGGGGTGATGGCTACACCTTC. Its translation is CASSFHRGDGYTF.

This clonotype was recorded at least ten times. The V and J genes are TRBV7-2 and TRBJ1-5, with D hard to call. Germline values: CDR1 SGHTA, CDR2 FQGNSA. V lost 3 bases and J 2 bases, leaving 5 bases between the germline ends. This CDR3 comprises 13 residues. The CDR3, as DNA: TGTGCCAGCAGCTTGGTAGGCAATCAGCCCCAGCATTTT. As protein: CASSLVGNQPQHF.

The rearrangement joins TRBV5-1 to TRBJ1-1; possible D gene TRBD1, 6 bases. V lost 4 bases to trimming and J lost 1 base, with 17 bases between them. The CDR3 sequence is 16 residues long. Germline V gene data show CDR1 as SGHRS and CDR2 as YFSETQ. The CDR3, as DNA: TGCGCCAGCAGCCTGCACCACCCGGGACAGAACACTGAAGCTTTCTTT. Its translation is CASSLHHPGQNTEAFF.

DNA for the CDR3: TGTGCCAGCAGTTACGGATTGGGGGCAGGGGCCAACGTCCTGACTTTC. This translates into CASSYGLGAGANVLTF. The V gene is TRBV6-6, the J gene TRBJ2-6; D is perhaps TRBD1 (6 bases). The CDR3 has 16 residues. V was cut by 2 bases and J by 4 bases, with 12 bases left in between. Per the germline V gene, CDR1 is MNHNY and CDR2 is SVGAGI (reference sequence).